This TCR beta chain is drawn from a study of cytomegalovirus exposure and HLA in healthy donors. For the study at large: The platform used for the roughly 130 validation repertoires matched that of the approximately 620 first-cohort repertoires, a later analysis reported.

Study-wide results and caveats: Published work reported that the classifier diagnosed cytomegalovirus status with high specificity and sensitivity. Overall, around 160 TCR beta chains were annotated as cytomegalovirus-associated. The study found most TCR sequences rare, yet found some public TCRs in many donors.

The CDR3 consists of 15 residues. V shed 7 bases and J 10 bases; nucleotides not matched to a gene: 10. Germline-derived CDR1 and CDR2 are SNHLY and FYNNEI. This clone was found a few times. Its specificity is not known. Sequenced by immunoSEQ multiplex PCR; TCRdb stores in-frame clones only, minus some. The data hold under 150,000 clones, with 84% observed a single time. The TCR originated in a woman between 25 and 40 years old in good health and CMV-seronegative. The gene calls are TRBV2 and TRBJ1-6, with 10 bases identical to TRBD1. The sequenced sample consisted of PBMCs. This CDR3 reads CASTKGGQGNSPLHF. The DNA for the CDR3 is TGTGCCAGCACCAAGGGGGGACAGGGGAACTCACCCCTCCACTTT.